The 24 T cell receptor beta chains reported below all come from one sample, sequenced in a study of graft-versus-host responses after intestinal transplantation (dated by TCRdb to about 2021). Intraepithelial and lamina propria lymphocytes were isolated from graft specimens using dithiothreitol, EDTA incubations and collagenase D digestion. The library was generated by the immunoSEQ multiplex PCR assay. As stored in TCRdb, this immuneACCESS dataset retains in-frame rearrangements with V and J assigned. A fraction of the clones does not appear; measured against another copy, unresolved V genes explain less than half of the discrepancy, and the remainder lacks a known reason. Here the sample has some 15,000 clones; roughly 68% occur a single time. Together, the top ten hold around 25% of the sample. Sequencing used ileum tissue, obtained 700 to 800 days after intestinal transplantation. The receptors come from a human patient who received an intestinal transplant, so some T cells may come from the graft donor.

This clone was recorded a few times. The chain couples TRBV28 to TRBJ2-2, with 10 bases identical to TRBD1. This CDR3 is built from 16 residues. J gave up 6 bases and V 4 bases, and 8 bases lay outside the gene matches. Germline assignment: CDR1 MDHEN and CDR2 SYDVKM. CDR3 amino acids: CASSSWTGGVSGELFF. CDR3 DNA sequence: TGTGCCAGCAGTTCCTGGACAGGGGGGGTCTCCGGGGAGCTGTTTTTT.

J is TRBJ2-5 and V is TRBV7-2; the D is unclear. Germline V CDR1 and CDR2: SGHTA, FQGNSA. V was trimmed by 1 base and J by 5 bases, leaving 5 bases between them. This CDR3 spans 12 amino acids. The CDR3 DNA follows: TGTGCCAGCAGCTTAGGAATGGAGACCCAGTACTTC. Translation gives CASSLGMETQYF.

The table lists this clone with a few counts. The gene calls are TRBV6-4 and TRBJ2-5; D not resolved. Germline-derived CDR1 and CDR2 are MRHNA and SNTAGT. With 7 bases removed from V and 5 bases from J, the gap between germline ends came to 11 bases. The CDR3 has 12 residues. The CDR3 sequence: CASTSPWETQYF. The CDR3, as DNA: TGTGCCAGCACCAGCCCATGGGAGACCCAGTACTTC.

The chain links TRBV27 to TRBJ1-4; tentative D call: TRBD1 (5 bases). The CDR3 spans 14 residues. The germline gives CDR1 MNHEY, CDR2 SMNVEV (reference sequence). V was shortened by 3 bases and J by 8 bases, with 13 bases between the two germline ends. CDR3 loop: CASSLSGVSEKLFF. Here the CDR3 DNA reads TGTGCCAGCAGTTTGTCGGGGGTCAGCGAAAAACTGTTTTTT.

The CDR3 sequence is CASSVPGMQYEQYF. The CDR3 region has the DNA TGTGCCAGCAGCGTACCCGGGATGCAATACGAGCAGTACTTC. The V call is TRBV28, the J call TRBJ2-7, with D perhaps TRBD2 (5 bases). Per the germline V gene, CDR1 is MDHEN and CDR2 is SYDVKM. The CDR3 runs 14 residues. The germline V and J ends were trimmed by 6 bases and 4 bases, with 16 bases remaining between them. The entire variable domain, with the rest obtained from reference TRBV28 and TRBJ2-7, is as follows: DVKVTQSSRYLVKRTGEKVFLECVQDMDHENMFWYRQDPGLGLRLIYFSYDVKMKEKGDIPEGYSVSREKKERFSLILESASTNQTSMYLCASSVPGMQYEQYFGPGTRLTVT.

This sequence joins TRBV7-3 and TRBJ2-7; 7 nucleotides align to TRBD1. Germline CDR1 SGHTA, CDR2 FQGTGA. V shed 1 base and J 7 bases; nucleotides not matched to a gene: 7. The CDR3 covers 14 residues. This CDR3 reads CASSLSRDRGEQYF. The CDR3 region has the DNA TGTGCCAGCAGCTTAAGCCGGGACAGAGGGGAGCAGTACTTC.

The chain combines TRBV4-3 with TRBJ2-5; D is unclear. Between the trimmed V and J ends, which lost 1 base and 3 bases, there was a span of 9 bases. The length of the CDR3 is 14 residues. Germline-derived CDR1 and CDR2 are LGHNA and YSLEER. CDR3 sequence: CASSQGAAKETQYF. CDR3 in DNA: TGCGCCAGCAGCCAAGGGGCAGCTAAAGAGACCCAGTACTTC.

Comments on this clone: The germline gene is not matched at one end of the junction; a read error may be the cause. Other DNA sequences in the same sample also yield this CDR3. The CDR3, as DNA: TGCGCCAGTAGCTATTCACCCCTCCACTTT. It translates to CASSYSPLHF. The chain couples TRBV5-1 to TRBJ1-6; D gene unclear. This CDR3 contains 10 residues. The germline V gene encodes CDR1 SGHRS and CDR2 YFSETQ.

This chain uses TRBV7-9 with TRBJ1-2; D remains unclear. Germline V lookup: CDR1 SEHNR, CDR2 FQNEAQ (reference sequence). With 1 base removed from V and 4 bases from J, the gap between germline ends came to 7 bases. This CDR3 region has 13 residues. CDR3 loop: CASSLVASYGYTF. As DNA, the CDR3 is TGTGCCAGCAGCTTAGTGGCAAGCTATGGCTACACCTTC.

This clone is a singleton in its sample. The genes are TRBV5-1 and TRBJ1-1; D is undetermined. The V end was cut by 0 bases, the J end by 3 bases, with 12 bases between. Looked up from germline, CDR1 is SGHRS and CDR2 is YFSETQ. The CDR3 runs 15 residues. The CDR3 DNA reads TGCGCCAGCAGCTTGGGACACGGGTCGGACACTGAAGCTTTCTTT. This translates into CASSLGHGSDTEAFF.

V gene TRBV29-1 combines with J gene TRBJ2-7, with a tentative D call TRBD1 (6 bases). CDR3 length: 14 amino acids. V lost 0 bases and J 5 bases, leaving 14 bases between the germline ends. Germline V lookup: CDR1 SQVTM, CDR2 ANQGSEA. DNA of the CDR3: TGCAGCGTTGAAGATACAGGGCCACGGGACGAGCAGTACTTC. Amino acid sequence: CSVEDTGPRDEQYF.

V is TRBV6-1 and J is TRBJ1-6; possibly TRBD1 for D (5 bases). The germline gives CDR1 MNHNS, CDR2 SASEGT. The ends were cut back, 6 bases at V and 9 bases at J, with 15 bases in the middle. This CDR3 is built from 14 residues. The CDR3: CASRWGRAVSPLHF. The CDR3 region has the DNA TGTGCCAGCAGATGGGGACGAGCGGTTTCACCCCTCCACTTT.

The chain recombines TRBV2 with TRBJ1-1, with D hard to call. Germline loops: CDR1 SNHLY, CDR2 FYNNEI. Trimming removed 6 bases at V and 7 bases at J, with 15 bases between. CDR3 length equals 13 residues. CDR3 bases: TGTGCCAGCAGCGCGTTGGAAGGGCTTGAAGCTTTCTTT. The encoded protein is CASSALEGLEAFF.

The chain couples TRBV6-1 to TRBJ2-7; D may be TRBD1 (6 bases). There are 13 residues in the CDR3. Germline V lookup: CDR1 MNHNS, CDR2 SASEGT. V lost 5 bases to trimming and J lost 2 bases, with 10 bases between them. CDR3 nucleotide sequence: TGTGCCAGCAGTTGGGACAAAACCTACGAGCAGTACTTC. Its protein is CASSWDKTYEQYF.

This clone was seen more than once but under ten times. V and J are TRBV9 and TRBJ2-3; D unresolved. The CDR3 is 15 residues long. Germline V gene lookup returns CDR1 SGDLS and CDR2 YYNGEE. V lost 2 bases, J lost 5 bases, and 15 bases lay in between. For the CDR3, the DNA is TGTGCCAGCAGCGTGGATGGGGATGATCGAGATACGCAGTATTTT. Translation gives CASSVDGDDRDTQYF.

In its sample, this clone was seen a few times. The J gene is TRBJ2-3, the V gene TRBV6-5; unclear D gene. CDR1 and CDR2 (germline): MNHEY, SVGAGI. V was pared by 5 bases and J by 3 bases, with 9 bases between. The CDR3 covers 13 residues. The CDR3 region is CASSPPGTDTQYF. The CDR3 DNA follows: TGTGCCAGCAGTCCCCCTGGGACAGATACGCAGTATTTT.

On this clone itself: Other DNA sequences of this sample code for an identical CDR3. The chain combines TRBV30 with TRBJ2-7, with 12 bases identical to TRBD1. Germline V gives CDR1 GTSNPN, CDR2 SVGIG (reference sequence). There are 16 residues in the CDR3. V shed 3 bases, J shed 10 bases, and the junction held 16 bases outside the gene matches. The CDR3 region is CAWSPLPGQGAGEQYF. The CDR3 coding sequence is TGTGCCTGGAGCCCGCTACCGGGACAGGGGGCAGGCGAACAGTACTTC.

This clone was observed a handful of times. This chain uses TRBV11-2 with TRBJ2-3; D not certain. CDR3 length equals 14 residues. Trimming removed 2 bases from V and 0 bases from J, with 6 bases in between. CDR1 is SGHAT, CDR2 FQNNGV, per germline. CDR3 region: CASSLTHSTDTQYF. CDR3 nucleotides: TGTGCCAGCAGCTTAACCCACAGCACAGATACGCAGTATTTT.

This clone has only a few counts. The CDR3 sequence is CASSSMGQMNTEAFF. The DNA of the CDR3 is TGTGCCAGCAGTTCCATGGGACAGATGAACACTGAAGCTTTCTTT. The chain uses TRBV28 and TRBJ1-1, with 7 positions matching TRBD1. Germline-derived CDR1 and CDR2 are MDHEN and SYDVKM. This CDR3 has 15 amino acids. The junction had 5 bases not matched to a gene; V was cut back by 4 bases and J by 0 bases.

V usage is TRBV27 and J usage is TRBJ2-3; TRBD2 aligns across 12 bases. The CDR3 is 15 residues long. The junction had 6 bases not matched to a gene; V was cut back by 6 bases and J by 5 bases. Germline values: CDR1 MNHEY, CDR2 SMNVEV (reference sequence). The CDR3 sequence is CASRTTSGSVDTQYF. Written as DNA, the CDR3 is TGTGCCAGCAGGACGACTAGCGGGAGCGTAGATACGCAGTATTTT.

This chain joins TRBV7-9 and TRBJ2-7; D is perhaps TRBD1 or TRBD2 (5 bases each). CDR3 length: 17 amino acids. Trimming took 1 base from V and 2 from J, leaving 18 bases between them. Germline CDR1 reads SEHNR; CDR2 reads FQNEAQ (reference sequence). This chain's CDR3 is CASSLGREPRMTYEQYF. The CDR3 coding sequence is TGTGCCAGCAGCTTAGGCAGGGAGCCAAGGATGACCTACGAGCAGTACTTC.

This clone was seen more than once but under ten times. This chain connects TRBV30 to TRBJ1-6; possible D gene TRBD1, 5 bases. CDR1 GTSNPN and CDR2 SVGIG come from the germline V gene (reference sequence). Between the trimmed V and J ends, which lost 4 bases and 6 bases, there was a span of 10 bases. The CDR3 totals 13 residues. The CDR3 loop reads CAWKGSGNSPLHF. DNA for the CDR3: TGTGCCTGGAAGGGGTCAGGTAATTCACCCCTCCACTTT.

This chain connects TRBV6-5 to TRBJ2-5, with D unresolved. The J call may be faulty, since TRBJ2-7 better matches the DNA end. The germline gives CDR1 MNHEY, CDR2 SVGAGI. The CDR3 spans 12 residues. The CDR3 reads CASSVDGYEQYF. The CDR3 DNA sequence: TGTGCCAGCAGTGTGGACGGATACGAGCAGTACTTC.

This clone was observed a few times. The genes are TRBV10-3 and TRBJ2-5, with a weak D call TRBD2 (7 bases). CDR1 and CDR2 from the germline V gene are ENHRY and SYGVKD. V lost 8 bases to trimming and J lost 5 bases, with 21 bases between them. This CDR3 has 15 amino acids. CDR3 amino acids: CAIGAGAADPETQYF. The CDR3, as DNA: TGTGCCATCGGTGCGGGGGCCGCCGACCCGGAGACCCAGTACTTC.